The 2 T cell receptor beta chains in this list originate from one sample, sequenced in a study of blood T cell repertoires in COVID-19. Clones were read by immunoSEQ multiplex PCR, and TCRdb kept only the in-frame ones, dropping some. The table records some 240,000 clones, 92% of them present only once. Sequenced material: peripheral blood. These receptors were collected from a man aged 55 to 69 with COVID-19, enrolled during active disease.

The J gene is TRBJ1-1, the V gene TRBV2; TRBD1 is a possible D gene (5 bases). Germline lookup yields CDR1 SNHLY and CDR2 FYNNEI. V lost 5 bases, J lost 8 bases, and 9 bases lay in between. The CDR3 is 11 residues long. CDR3 DNA sequence: TGTGCCAGCAGTCTGACAGCGGAAGCTTTCTTT. It encodes CASSLTAEAFF.

The J gene is TRBJ1-1, the V gene TRBV7-8; D is unclear. Germline V gives CDR1 SGHVS, CDR2 FQNEAQ. The length of the CDR3 is 13 residues. The V end lost 1 base, the J end lost 1 base, and 4 bases lay between the germline ends. The chain's CDR3 is CASSLVWNTEAFF. DNA of the CDR3: TGTGCCAGCAGCTTAGTCTGGAACACTGAAGCTTTCTTT.